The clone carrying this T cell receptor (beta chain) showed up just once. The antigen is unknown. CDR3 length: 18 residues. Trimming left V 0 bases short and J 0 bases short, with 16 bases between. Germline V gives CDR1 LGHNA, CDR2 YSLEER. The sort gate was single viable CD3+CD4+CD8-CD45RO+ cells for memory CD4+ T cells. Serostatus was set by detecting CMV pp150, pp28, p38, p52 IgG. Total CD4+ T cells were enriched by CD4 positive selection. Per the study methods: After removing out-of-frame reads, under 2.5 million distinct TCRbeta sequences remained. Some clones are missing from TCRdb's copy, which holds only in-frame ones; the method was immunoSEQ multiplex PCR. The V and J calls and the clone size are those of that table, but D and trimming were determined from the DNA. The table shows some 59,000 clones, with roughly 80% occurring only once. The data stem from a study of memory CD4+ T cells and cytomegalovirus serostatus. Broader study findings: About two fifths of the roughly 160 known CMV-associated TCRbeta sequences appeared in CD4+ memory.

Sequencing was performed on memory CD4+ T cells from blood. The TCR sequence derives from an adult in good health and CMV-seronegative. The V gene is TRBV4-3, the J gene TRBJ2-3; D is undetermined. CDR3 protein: CASSQEAYGSPSTDTQYF. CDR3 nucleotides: TGCGCCAGCAGCCAAGAAGCTTACGGTAGCCCAAGCACAGATACGCAGTATTTT.